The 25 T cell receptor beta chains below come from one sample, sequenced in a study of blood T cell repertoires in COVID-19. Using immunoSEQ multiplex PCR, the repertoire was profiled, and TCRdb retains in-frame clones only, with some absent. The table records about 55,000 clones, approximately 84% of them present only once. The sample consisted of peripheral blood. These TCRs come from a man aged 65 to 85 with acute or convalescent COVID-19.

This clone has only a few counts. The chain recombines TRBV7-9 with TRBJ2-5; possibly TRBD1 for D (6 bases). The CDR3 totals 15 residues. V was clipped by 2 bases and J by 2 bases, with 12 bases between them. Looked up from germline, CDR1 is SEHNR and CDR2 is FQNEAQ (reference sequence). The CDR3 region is CASSLPLQGQETQYF. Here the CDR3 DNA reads TGTGCCAGCAGCTTACCTCTCCAGGGGCAAGAGACCCAGTACTTC.

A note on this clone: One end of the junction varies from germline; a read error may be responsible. The CDR3 nucleotides read TGTGCCAGCAGCCTGGGGGGGCTGAAAACTGAAGCTTTCTTT. Protein: CASSLGGLKTEAFF. The chain recombines TRBV3-1 (or the pseudogene TRBV3-2) with TRBJ1-1; perhaps TRBD1 as D (6 bases). The CDR3 totals 14 residues. Germline V gene sequence: CDR1 LGHDT, CDR2 YNNKEL (reference sequence).

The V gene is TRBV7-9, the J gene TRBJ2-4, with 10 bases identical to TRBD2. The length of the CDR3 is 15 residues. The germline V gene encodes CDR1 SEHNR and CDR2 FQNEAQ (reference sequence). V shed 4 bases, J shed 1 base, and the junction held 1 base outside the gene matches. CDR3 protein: CASSSTSGAKNIQYF. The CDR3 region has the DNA TGTGCCAGCAGCTCGACTAGCGGGGCCAAAAACATTCAGTACTTC.

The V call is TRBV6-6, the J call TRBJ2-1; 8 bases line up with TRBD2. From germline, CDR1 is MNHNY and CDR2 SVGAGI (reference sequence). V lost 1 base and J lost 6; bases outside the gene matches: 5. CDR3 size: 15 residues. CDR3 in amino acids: CASSYYAGTSNEQFF. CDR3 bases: TGTGCCAGCAGTTACTACGCCGGGACTAGCAATGAGCAGTTCTTC.

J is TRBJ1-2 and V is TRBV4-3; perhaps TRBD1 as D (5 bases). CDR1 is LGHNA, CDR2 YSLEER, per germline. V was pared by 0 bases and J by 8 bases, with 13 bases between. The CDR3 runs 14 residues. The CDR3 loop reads CASSQDFREGGYTF. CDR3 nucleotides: TGCGCCAGCAGCCAAGATTTCAGGGAGGGCGGCTACACCTTC.

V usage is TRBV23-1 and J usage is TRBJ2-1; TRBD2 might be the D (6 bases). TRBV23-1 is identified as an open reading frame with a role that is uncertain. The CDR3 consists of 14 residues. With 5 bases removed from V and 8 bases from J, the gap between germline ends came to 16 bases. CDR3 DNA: TGCGCCAGCAGTTCCCCCGGGGGATTCGATGAGCAGTTCTTC. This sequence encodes CASSSPGGFDEQFF.

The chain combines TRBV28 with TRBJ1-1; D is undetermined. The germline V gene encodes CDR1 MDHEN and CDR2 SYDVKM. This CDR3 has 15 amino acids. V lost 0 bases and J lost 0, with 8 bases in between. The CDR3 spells CASSLWRLMNTEAFF. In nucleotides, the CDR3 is TGTGCCAGCAGTTTATGGCGACTTATGAACACTGAAGCTTTCTTT. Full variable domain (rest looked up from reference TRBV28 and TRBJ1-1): DVKVTQSSRYLVKRTGEKVFLECVQDMDHENMFWYRQDPGLGLRLIYFSYDVKMKEKGDIPEGYSVSREKKERFSLILESASTNQTSMYLCASSLWRLMNTEAFFGQGTRLTVV.

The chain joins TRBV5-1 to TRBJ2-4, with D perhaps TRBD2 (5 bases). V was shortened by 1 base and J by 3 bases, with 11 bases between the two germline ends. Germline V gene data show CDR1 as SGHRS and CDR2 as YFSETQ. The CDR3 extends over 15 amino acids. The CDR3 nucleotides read TGCGCCAGCAGCTTGAGTCCCGGGGACAAAAACATTCAGTACTTC. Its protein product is CASSLSPGDKNIQYF.

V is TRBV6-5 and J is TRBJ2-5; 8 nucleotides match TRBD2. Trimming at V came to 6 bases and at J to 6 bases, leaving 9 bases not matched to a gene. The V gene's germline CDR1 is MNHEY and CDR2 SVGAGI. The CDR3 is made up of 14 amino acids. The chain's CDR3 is CASSAGLALQTQYF. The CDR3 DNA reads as TGTGCCAGCAGCGCCGGACTAGCTCTACAGACCCAGTACTTC.

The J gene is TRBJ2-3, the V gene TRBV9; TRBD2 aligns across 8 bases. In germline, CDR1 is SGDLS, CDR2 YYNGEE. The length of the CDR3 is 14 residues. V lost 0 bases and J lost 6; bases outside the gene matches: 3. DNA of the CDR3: TGTGCCAGCAGCGTAGCAGCGGGAGATGATACGCAGTATTTT. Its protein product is CASSVAAGDDTQYF.

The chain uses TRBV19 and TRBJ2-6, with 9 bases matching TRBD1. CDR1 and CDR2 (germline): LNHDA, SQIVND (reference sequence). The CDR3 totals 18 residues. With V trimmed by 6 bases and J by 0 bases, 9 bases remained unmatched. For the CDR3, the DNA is TGTGCCAGTAGCCGCCGGGACAGGGCGTCCTCTGGGGCCAACGTCCTGACTTTC. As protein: CASSRRDRASSGANVLTF.

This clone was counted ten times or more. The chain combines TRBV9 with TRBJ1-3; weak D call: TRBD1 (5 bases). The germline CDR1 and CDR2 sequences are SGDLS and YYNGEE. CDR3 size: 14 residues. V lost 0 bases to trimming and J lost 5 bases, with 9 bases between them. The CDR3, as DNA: TGTGCCAGCAGCGTAGGGGGCTCAAGAAACACCATATATTTT. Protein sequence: CASSVGGSRNTIYF.

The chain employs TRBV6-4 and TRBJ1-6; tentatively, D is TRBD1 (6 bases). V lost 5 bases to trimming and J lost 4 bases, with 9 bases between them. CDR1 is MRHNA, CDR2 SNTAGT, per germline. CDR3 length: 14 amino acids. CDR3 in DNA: TGTGCCAGCAGTCGGACAGTTTATAATTCACCCCTCCACTTT. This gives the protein CASSRTVYNSPLHF.

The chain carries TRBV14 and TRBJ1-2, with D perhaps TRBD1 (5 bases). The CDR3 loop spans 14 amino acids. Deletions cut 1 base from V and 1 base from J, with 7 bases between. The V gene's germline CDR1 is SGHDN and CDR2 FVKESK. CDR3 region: CASSQGQGNYGYTF. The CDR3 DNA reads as TGTGCCAGCAGCCAAGGGCAGGGTAACTATGGCTACACCTTC.

CDR3 in DNA: TGTGCCATCAGTGAATCCCTAGCGGGTCCTAGCTCCTACGAGCAGTACTTC. Amino acid sequence: CAISESLAGPSSYEQYF. V and J are TRBV10-3 and TRBJ2-7; 8 nucleotides agree with TRBD2. This CDR3 is built from 17 residues. V gave up 3 bases and J gave up 0 bases; unmatched junction bases: 10. In germline, CDR1 is ENHRY, CDR2 SYGVKD.

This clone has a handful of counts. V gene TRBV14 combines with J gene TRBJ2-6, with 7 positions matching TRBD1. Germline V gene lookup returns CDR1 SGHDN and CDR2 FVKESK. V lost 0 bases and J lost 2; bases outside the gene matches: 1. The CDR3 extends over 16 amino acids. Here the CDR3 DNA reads TGTGCCAGCAGCCAAGATCAGGGGGCTGGGGCCAACGTCCTGACTTTC. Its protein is CASSQDQGAGANVLTF. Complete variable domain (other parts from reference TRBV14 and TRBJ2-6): EAGVTQFPSHSVIEKGQTVTLRCDPISGHDNLYWYRRVMGKEIKFLLHFVKESKQDESGMPNNRFLAERTGGTYSTLKVQPAELEDSGVYFCASSQDQGAGANVLTFGAGSRLTVL.

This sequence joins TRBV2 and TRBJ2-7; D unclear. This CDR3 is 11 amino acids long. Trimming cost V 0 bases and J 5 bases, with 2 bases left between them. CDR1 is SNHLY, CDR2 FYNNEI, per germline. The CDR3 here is CASSEANEQYF. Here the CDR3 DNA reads TGTGCCAGCAGTGAAGCTAACGAGCAGTACTTC.

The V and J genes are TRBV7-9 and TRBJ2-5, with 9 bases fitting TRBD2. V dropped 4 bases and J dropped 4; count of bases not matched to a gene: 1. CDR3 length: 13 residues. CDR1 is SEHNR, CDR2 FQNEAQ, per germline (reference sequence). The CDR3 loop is CASSSSGVETQYF. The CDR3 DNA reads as TGTGCCAGCAGCTCTAGCGGGGTAGAGACCCAGTACTTC.

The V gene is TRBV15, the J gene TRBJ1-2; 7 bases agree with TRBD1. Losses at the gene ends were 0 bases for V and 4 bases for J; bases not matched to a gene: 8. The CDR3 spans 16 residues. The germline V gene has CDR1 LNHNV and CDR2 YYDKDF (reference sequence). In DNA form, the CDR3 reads TGTGCCACCAGCAGAGATCGGACAGGAAGGGTCTATGGCTACACCTTC. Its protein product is CATSRDRTGRVYGYTF.

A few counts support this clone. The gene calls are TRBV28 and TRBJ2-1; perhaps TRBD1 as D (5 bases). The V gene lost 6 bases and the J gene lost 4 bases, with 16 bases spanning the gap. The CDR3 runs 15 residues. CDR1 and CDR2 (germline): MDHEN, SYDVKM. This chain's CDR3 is CASSPRGRVYNEQFF. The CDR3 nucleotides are TGTGCCAGCAGCCCCAGAGGCAGGGTGTACAATGAGCAGTTCTTC.

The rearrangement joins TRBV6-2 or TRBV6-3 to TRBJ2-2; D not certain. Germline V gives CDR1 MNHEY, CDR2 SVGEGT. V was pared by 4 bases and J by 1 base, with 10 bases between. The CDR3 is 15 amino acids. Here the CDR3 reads CASSFKRQNTGELFF. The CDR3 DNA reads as TGTGCCAGCAGTTTTAAACGACAGAACACCGGGGAGCTGTTTTTT.

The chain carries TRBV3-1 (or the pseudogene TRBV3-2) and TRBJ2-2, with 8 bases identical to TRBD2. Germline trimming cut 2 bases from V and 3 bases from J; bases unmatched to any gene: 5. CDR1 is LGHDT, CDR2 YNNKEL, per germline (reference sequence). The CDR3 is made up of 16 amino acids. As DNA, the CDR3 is TGTGCCAGCAGCCAATGGGACGGGGGGGACACCGGGGAGCTGTTTTTT. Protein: CASSQWDGGDTGELFF.

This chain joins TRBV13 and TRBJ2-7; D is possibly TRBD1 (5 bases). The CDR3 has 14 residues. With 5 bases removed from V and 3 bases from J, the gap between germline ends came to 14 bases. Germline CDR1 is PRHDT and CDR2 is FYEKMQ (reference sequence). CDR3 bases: TGTGCCAGCAGCCACCAGGGTCACGTCTACGAGCAGTACGTC. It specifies CASSHQGHVYEQYV.

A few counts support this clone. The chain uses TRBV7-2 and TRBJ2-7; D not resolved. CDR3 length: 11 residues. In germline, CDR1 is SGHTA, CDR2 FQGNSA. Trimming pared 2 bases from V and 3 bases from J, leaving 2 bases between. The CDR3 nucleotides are TGTGCCAGCAGCTTACACTACGAGCAGTACTTC. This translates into CASSLHYEQYF.

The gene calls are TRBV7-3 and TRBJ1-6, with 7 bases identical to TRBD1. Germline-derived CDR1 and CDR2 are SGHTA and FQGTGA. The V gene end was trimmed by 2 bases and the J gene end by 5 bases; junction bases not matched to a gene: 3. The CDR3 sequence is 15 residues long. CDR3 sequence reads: CASSLQGTDNSPLHF. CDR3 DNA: TGTGCCAGCAGCTTACAGGGGACAGATAATTCACCCCTCCACTTT.